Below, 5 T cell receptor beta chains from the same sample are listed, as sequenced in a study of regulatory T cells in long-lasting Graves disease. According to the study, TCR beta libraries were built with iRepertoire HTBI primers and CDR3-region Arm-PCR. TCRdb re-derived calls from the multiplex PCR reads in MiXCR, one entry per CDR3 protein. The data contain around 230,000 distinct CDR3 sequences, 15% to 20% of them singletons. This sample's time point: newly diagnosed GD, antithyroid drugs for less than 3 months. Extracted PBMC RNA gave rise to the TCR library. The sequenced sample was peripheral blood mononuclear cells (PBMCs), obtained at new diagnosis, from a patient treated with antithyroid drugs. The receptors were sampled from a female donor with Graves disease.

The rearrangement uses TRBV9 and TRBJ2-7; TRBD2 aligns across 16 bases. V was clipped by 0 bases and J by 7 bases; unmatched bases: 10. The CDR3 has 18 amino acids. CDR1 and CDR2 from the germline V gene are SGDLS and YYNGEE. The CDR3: CASSVEGTSGRAREEQYF. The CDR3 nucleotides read TGTGCCAGCAGCGTAGAGGGGACTAGCGGGAGGGCCCGGGAGGAGCAGTACTTC.

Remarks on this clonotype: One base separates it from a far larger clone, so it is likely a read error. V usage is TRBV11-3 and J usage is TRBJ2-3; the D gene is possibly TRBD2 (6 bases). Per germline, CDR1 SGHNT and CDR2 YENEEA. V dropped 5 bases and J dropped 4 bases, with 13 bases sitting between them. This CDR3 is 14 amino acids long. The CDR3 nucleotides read TGTGCCAGCAGCCGGCAAAGCGGGCCAGATACGCAGTATTTT. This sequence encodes CASSRQSGPDTQYF.

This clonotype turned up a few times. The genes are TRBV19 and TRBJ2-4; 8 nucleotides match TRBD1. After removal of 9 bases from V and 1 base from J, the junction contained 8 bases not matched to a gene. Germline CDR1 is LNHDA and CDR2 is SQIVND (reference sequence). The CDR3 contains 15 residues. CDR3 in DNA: TGTGCCAGGGAGGACAGGGTTGGGGCCAAAAACATTCAGTACTTC. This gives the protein CAREDRVGAKNIQYF. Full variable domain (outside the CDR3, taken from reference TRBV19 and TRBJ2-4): DGGITQSPKYLFRKEGQNVTLSCEQNLNHDAMYWYRQDPGQGLRLIYYSQIVNDFQKGDIAEGYSVSREKKESFPLTVTSAQKNPTAFYLCAREDRVGAKNIQYFGAGTRLSVL.

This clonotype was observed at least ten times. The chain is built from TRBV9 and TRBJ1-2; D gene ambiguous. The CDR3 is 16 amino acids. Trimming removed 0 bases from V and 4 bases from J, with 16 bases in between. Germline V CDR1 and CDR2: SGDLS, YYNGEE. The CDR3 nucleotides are TGTGCCAGCAGCGTAGAGGGAGGCCCTAACCCCTATGGCTACACCTTC. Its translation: CASSVEGGPNPYGYTF.

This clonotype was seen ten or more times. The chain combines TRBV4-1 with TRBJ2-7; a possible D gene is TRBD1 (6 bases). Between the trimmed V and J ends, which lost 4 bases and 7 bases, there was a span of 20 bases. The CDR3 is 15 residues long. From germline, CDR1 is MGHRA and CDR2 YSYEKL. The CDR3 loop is CASSRSSGTRGEQYF. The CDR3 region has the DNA TGCGCCAGCAGCCGGAGTTCGGGCACCAGGGGTGAGCAGTACTTC.